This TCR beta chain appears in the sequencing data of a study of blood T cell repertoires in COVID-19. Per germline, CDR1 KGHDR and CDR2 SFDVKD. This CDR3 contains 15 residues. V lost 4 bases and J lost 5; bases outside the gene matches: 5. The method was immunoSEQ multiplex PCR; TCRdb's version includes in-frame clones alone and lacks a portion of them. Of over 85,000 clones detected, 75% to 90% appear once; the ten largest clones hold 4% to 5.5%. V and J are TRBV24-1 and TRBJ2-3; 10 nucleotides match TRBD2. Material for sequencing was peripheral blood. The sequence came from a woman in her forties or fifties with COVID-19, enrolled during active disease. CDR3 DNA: TGTGCCACCAGTGACTCTCTAGCGGGGGTAGATACGCAGTATTTT. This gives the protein CATSDSLAGVDTQYF.